The 6 T cell receptor beta chains below come from one sample, sequenced in a study of cytomegalovirus exposure and HLA in healthy donors. PCR involved 60 Vbeta and 13 Jbeta primers. TCRdb's copy holds only in-frame clones and misses some; the assay was immunoSEQ multiplex PCR. The sample shows about 200,000 clones, 70% to 80% of them seen only once. Sequenced sample: PBMCs. Source of these receptors: a girl aged 2 to 10 in good health and CMV-seronegative.

The V and J genes are TRBV6-6 and TRBJ1-2; D unresolved. CDR1 and CDR2 from the germline V gene are MNHNY and SVGAGI (reference sequence). CDR3 size: 14 residues. Between the trimmed V and J ends, which lost 7 bases and 2 bases, there was a span of 14 bases. CDR3 in DNA: TGTGCCAGCACCCTGGTGAGGCAGAACTATGGCTACACCTTC. Protein: CASTLVRQNYGYTF.

The gene calls are TRBV7-8 and TRBJ2-7; the match to TRBD1 covers 8 bases. Unmatched junction bases numbered 4, after V lost 0 bases and J lost 6 bases. Germline values: CDR1 SGHVS, CDR2 FQNEAQ. The CDR3 has 14 amino acids. The CDR3 loop reads CASSLAQGAFEQYF. In nucleotides, the CDR3 is TGTGCCAGCAGCTTAGCCCAGGGGGCGTTCGAGCAGTACTTC. Full variable domain (outside the CDR3, taken from reference TRBV7-8 and TRBJ2-7): GAGVSQSPRYKVAKRGQDVALRCDPISGHVSLFWYQQALGQGPEFLTYFQNEAQLDKSGLPSDRFFAERPEGSVSTLKIQRTQQEDSAVYLCASSLAQGAFEQYFGPGTRLTVT.

CDR3 protein: CASSLDRTGLGYGYTF. CDR3 nucleotides: TGTGCCAGCAGCTTAGACAGGACAGGGTTGGGCTATGGCTACACCTTC. The J gene is TRBJ1-2, the V gene TRBV7-9; 8 nucleotides align to TRBD1. CDR3 length: 16 amino acids. Trimming took 1 base from V and 4 from J; bases not matched to a gene: 8. The germline CDR1 and CDR2 sequences are SEHNR and FQNEAQ (reference sequence).

The genes are TRBV29-1 and TRBJ1-2; 9 bases are shared with TRBD1. Germline lookup yields CDR1 SQVTM and CDR2 ANQGSEA. This CDR3 comprises 13 residues. J lost 3 bases, V lost 5 bases, and 4 bases had no gene match. The CDR3 DNA follows: TGCAGCGTTCTGGACAGGGGTTACTATGGCTACACCTTC. Protein: CSVLDRGYYGYTF.

This chain uses TRBV19 with TRBJ1-1; D possibly corresponds to TRBD1 (5 bases). CDR1 is LNHDA and CDR2 is SQIVND in the germline V gene (reference sequence). The CDR3 is 14 residues long. Trimming cost V 3 bases and J 4 bases, with 12 bases left between them. The CDR3 is CASSIGAQFTEAFF. The CDR3 coding sequence is TGTGCCAGTAGTATTGGGGCACAGTTCACTGAAGCTTTCTTT.

The CDR3 sequence: CASSLLRGWNTEAFF. The CDR3 region has the DNA TGTGCCAGCAGCTTACTGCGGGGTTGGAACACTGAAGCTTTCTTT. This chain connects TRBV7-2 to TRBJ1-1; D call uncertain. V lost 2 bases and J lost 1, with 11 bases in between. CDR3 length: 15 amino acids. Looked up from germline, CDR1 is SGHTA and CDR2 is FQGNSA.